These T cell receptor beta chains were read from a single sample in a study of cytomegalovirus exposure and HLA in healthy donors. The method was immunoSEQ multiplex PCR; TCRdb's version includes in-frame clones alone and lacks a portion of them. The data show some 150,000 clones, 60% to 80% seen once. The specimen was PBMCs. All receptors come from a female donor in good health and CMV-seronegative. Both conserved end residues are part of each CDR3. A D gene is named only where the DNA matches it firmly. For some rows the clone size is stated as once, few or many, or as a class when expanded; others skip it.

D gene: TRBD1; J gene: TRBJ2-7; CDR3 length: 15; V gene: TRBV9; clone size: NA; CDR3 DNA: TGTGCCAGCAGCGAGGGGGGACAGGCCTTGTACGAGCAGTACTTC; CDR3 protein: CASSEGGQALYEQYF
D gene: NA; J gene: TRBJ1-1; CDR3 length: 14; V gene: TRBV27; clone size: NA; CDR3 DNA: TGTGCCAGCAGTTTCGGGACTAGAGAGGCTGAAGCTTTCTTT; CDR3 protein: CASSFGTREAEAFF
D gene: NA; J gene: TRBJ2-7; CDR3 length: 14; V gene: TRBV6-5; clone size: NA; CDR3 DNA: TGTGCCAGCAGTCCCCCCGCCAGGGAATACGAGCAGTACTTC; CDR3 protein: CASSPPAREYEQYF
D gene: NA; J gene: TRBJ1-2; CDR3 length: 14; V gene: TRBV4-1; clone size: NA; CDR3 DNA: TGCGCCAGCAGCCAAGAAGGAGAGAGATGGGGCTACACCTTC; CDR3 protein: CASSQEGERWGYTF
D gene: NA; J gene: TRBJ1-5; CDR3 length: 12; V gene: TRBV6-5; clone size: NA; CDR3 DNA: TGTGCCAGCAGAGGGGGCAATCAGCCCCAGCATTTT; CDR3 protein: CASRGGNQPQHF
D gene: NA; J gene: TRBJ1-2; CDR3 length: 11; V gene: TRBV29-1; clone size: once; CDR3 DNA: TGCAGCGTTCGGTCTCGAGATGGCTACACCTTC; CDR3 protein: CSVRSRDGYTF
D gene: NA; J gene: TRBJ1-1; CDR3 length: 12; V gene: TRBV10-1; clone size: NA; CDR3 DNA: TGCGCCAGCAGTGAGGGGCTAACTGAAGCTTTCTTT; CDR3 protein: CASSEGLTEAFF
D gene: NA; J gene: TRBJ2-1; CDR3 length: 11; V gene: TRBV7-8; clone size: NA; CDR3 DNA: TGTGCCAGCAGCCTCGACAGAAAGCAGTTCTTC; CDR3 protein: CASSLDRKQFF
D gene: TRBD1; J gene: TRBJ1-3; CDR3 length: 13; V gene: TRBV30; clone size: NA; CDR3 DNA: TGTGCCTGGGAAGGGACAGATGGAAACACCATATATTTT; CDR3 protein: CAWEGTDGNTIYF
D gene: TRBD1; J gene: TRBJ1-2; CDR3 length: 16; V gene: TRBV28; clone size: NA; CDR3 DNA: TGTGCCAGCAGTCCGACAGGGTTTCTATCTAACTATGGCTACACCTTC; CDR3 protein: CASSPTGFLSNYGYTF
D gene: NA; J gene: TRBJ1-3; CDR3 length: 14; V gene: TRBV5-1; clone size: NA; CDR3 DNA: TGCGCCAGCAGCTTGGGGCTCTCTGGAAACACCATATATTTT; CDR3 protein: CASSLGLSGNTIYF
D gene: TRBD2; J gene: TRBJ2-3; CDR3 length: 18; V gene: TRBV28; clone size: NA; CDR3 DNA: TGTGCCAGCAGTTTTCAGGGATTCGGGCGGGAGGGCGCAGATACGCAGTATTTT; CDR3 protein: CASSFQGFGREGADTQYF
D gene: TRBD1; J gene: TRBJ2-7; CDR3 length: 16; V gene: TRBV27; clone size: NA; CDR3 DNA: TGTGCCAGCAGACCAAGGGCAGGGGGCTTTTCCTACGAGCAGTACTTC; CDR3 protein: CASRPRAGGFSYEQYF
D gene: TRBD1; J gene: TRBJ2-7; CDR3 length: 14; V gene: TRBV5-1; clone size: NA; CDR3 DNA: TGCGCCAGCAGCTTTAGGGACAGATCCTACGAGCAGTACTTC; CDR3 protein: CASSFRDRSYEQYF
D gene: NA; J gene: TRBJ1-5; CDR3 length: 15; V gene: TRBV7-9; clone size: NA; CDR3 DNA: TGTGCCAGCAGCTTAGCAAGAACAGGGAATGGGCCCCAGCATTTT; CDR3 protein: CASSLARTGNGPQHF
D gene: NA; J gene: TRBJ1-2; CDR3 length: 14; V gene: TRBV21-1; clone size: NA; CDR3 DNA: TGTGCCAGCAGCAAAGGGGCAGGAAACTATGGCTACACCTTC; CDR3 protein: CASSKGAGNYGYTF